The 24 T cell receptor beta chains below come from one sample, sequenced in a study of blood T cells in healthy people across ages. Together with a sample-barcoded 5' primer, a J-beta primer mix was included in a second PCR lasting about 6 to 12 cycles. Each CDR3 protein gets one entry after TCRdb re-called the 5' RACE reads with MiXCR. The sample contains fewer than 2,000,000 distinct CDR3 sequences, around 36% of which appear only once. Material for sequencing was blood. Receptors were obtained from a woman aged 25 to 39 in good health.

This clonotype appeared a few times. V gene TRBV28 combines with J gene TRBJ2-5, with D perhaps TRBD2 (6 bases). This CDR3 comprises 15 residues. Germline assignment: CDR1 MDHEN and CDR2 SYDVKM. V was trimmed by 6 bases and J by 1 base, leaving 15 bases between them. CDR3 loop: CASSVIWDFQETQYF. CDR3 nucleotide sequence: TGTGCCAGCAGCGTTATTTGGGACTTCCAAGAGACCCAGTACTTC.

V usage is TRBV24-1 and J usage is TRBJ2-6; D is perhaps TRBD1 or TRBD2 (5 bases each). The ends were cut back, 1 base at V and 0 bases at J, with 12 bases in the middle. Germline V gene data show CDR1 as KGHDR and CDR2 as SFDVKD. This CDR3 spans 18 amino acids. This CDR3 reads CATSDFGDASSGANVLTF. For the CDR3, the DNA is TGTGCCACCAGTGATTTTGGGGACGCCAGCTCTGGGGCCAACGTCCTGACTTTC.

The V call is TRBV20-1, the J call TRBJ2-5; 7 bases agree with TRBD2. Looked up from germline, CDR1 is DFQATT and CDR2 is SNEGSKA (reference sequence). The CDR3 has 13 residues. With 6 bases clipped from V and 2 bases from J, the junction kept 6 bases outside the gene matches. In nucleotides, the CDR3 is TGCAGTGCCGAGCGGGACCGACAAGAGACCCAGTACTTC. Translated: CSAERDRQETQYF.

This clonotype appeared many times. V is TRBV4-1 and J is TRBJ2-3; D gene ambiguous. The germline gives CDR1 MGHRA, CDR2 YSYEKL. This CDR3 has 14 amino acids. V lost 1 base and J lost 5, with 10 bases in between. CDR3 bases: TGCGCCAGCAGCCAAGCTAGAAGCCTAGATACGCAGTATTTT. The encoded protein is CASSQARSLDTQYF.

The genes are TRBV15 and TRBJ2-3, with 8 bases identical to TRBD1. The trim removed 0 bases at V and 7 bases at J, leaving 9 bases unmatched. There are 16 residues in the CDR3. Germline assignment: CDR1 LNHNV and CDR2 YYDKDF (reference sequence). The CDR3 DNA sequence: TGTGCCACCAGCAGAGATGGCCCGACAGGGGTCAATACGCAGTATTTT. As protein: CATSRDGPTGVNTQYF.

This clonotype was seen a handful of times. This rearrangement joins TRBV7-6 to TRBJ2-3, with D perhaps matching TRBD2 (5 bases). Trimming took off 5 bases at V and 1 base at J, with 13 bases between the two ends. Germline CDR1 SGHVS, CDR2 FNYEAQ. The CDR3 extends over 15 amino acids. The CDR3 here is CASSPSARGTDTQYF. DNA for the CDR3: TGTGCCAGCAGCCCCTCAGCGCGGGGCACAGATACGCAGTATTTT.

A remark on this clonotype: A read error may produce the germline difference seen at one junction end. CDR3 protein: CAGSYTSGSVSDTQYF. The CDR3 bases are TGTGCCGGCAGTTATACTAGCGGGAGTGTGTCAGATACGCAGTATTTT. The chain has TRBV27 and TRBJ2-3; 11 bases are a match to TRBD2. CDR3 length: 16 residues. Germline V gene lookup returns CDR1 MNHEY and CDR2 SMNVEV (reference sequence).

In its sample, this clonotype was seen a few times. This CDR3 is CARTGGEQYF. CDR3 DNA sequence: TGTGCCAGGACGGGAGGCGAGCAGTACTTC. The chain is built from TRBV6-8 and TRBJ2-7; 7 positions match TRBD2. Unmatched junction bases numbered 2, after V lost 9 bases and J lost 6 bases. Germline lookup yields CDR1 MNHGY and CDR2 SAAAGT. The CDR3 has 10 residues.

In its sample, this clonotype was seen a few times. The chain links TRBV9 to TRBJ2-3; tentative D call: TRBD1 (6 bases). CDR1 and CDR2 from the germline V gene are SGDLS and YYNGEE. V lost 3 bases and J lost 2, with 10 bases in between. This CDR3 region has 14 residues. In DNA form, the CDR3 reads TGTGCCAGCAGCGGGGGGCTCGACACAGATACGCAGTATTTT. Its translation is CASSGGLDTDTQYF.

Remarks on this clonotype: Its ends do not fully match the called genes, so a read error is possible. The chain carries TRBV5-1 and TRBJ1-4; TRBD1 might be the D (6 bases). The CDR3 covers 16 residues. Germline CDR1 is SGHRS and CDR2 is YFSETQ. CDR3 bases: TGCGCCAGCAGCTTGGGGGGGCGCAGGTCTAATGAAGAACTGTTTTTT. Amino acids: CASSLGGRRSNEELFF.

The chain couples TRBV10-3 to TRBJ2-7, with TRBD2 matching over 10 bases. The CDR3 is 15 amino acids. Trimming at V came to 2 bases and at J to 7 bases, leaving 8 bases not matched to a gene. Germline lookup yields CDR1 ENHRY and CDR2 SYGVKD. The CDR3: CAISENLAGVGEQYF. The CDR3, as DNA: TGTGCCATCAGTGAGAATCTAGCGGGAGTGGGGGAGCAGTACTTC.

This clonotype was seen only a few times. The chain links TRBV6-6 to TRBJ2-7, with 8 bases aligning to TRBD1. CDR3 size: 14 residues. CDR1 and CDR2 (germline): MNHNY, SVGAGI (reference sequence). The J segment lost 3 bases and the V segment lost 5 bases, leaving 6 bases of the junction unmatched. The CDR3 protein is CASSTRQGHYEQYF. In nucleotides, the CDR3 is TGTGCCAGCAGTACTAGACAGGGGCACTACGAGCAGTACTTC.

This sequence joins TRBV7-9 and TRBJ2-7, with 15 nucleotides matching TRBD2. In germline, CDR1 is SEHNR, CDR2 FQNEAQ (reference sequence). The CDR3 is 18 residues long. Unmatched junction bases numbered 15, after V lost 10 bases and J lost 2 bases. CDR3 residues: CATYPGLAGGPGAYEQYF. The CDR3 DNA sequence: TGTGCCACCTACCCGGGACTAGCGGGGGGCCCAGGCGCCTACGAGCAGTACTTC.

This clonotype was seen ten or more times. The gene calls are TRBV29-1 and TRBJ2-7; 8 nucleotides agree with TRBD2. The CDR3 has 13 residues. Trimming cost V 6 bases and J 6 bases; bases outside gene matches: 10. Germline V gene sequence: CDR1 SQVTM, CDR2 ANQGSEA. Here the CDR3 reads CSVIGTSLSEQYF. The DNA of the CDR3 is TGCAGCGTCATCGGGACTAGTTTGAGCGAGCAGTACTTC.

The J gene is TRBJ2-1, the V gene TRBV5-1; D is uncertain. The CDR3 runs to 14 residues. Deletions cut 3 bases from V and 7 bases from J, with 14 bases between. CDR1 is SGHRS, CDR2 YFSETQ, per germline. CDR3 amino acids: CASSYKSGLNEQFF. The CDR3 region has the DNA TGCGCCAGCAGCTACAAATCCGGGCTGAATGAGCAGTTCTTC.

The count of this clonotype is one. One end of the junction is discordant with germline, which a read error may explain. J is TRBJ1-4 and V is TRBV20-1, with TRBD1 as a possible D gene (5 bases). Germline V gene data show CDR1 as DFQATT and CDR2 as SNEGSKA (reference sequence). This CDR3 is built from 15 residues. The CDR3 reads CSAREPRGAKEKLFF. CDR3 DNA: TGCAGTGCTAGAGAGCCGAGAGGGGCTAAAGAAAAACTGTTTTTT.

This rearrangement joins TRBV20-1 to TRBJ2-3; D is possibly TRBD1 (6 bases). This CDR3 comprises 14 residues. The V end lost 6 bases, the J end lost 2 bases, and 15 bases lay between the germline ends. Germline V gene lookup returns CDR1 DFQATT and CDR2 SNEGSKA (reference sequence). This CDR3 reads CSAGGAPITDTQYF. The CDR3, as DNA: TGCAGTGCAGGGGGAGCGCCGATCACAGATACGCAGTATTTT.

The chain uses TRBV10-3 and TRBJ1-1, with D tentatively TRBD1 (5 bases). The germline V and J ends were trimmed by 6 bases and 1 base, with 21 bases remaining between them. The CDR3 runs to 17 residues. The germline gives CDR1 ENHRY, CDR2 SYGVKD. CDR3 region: CAIRNKDSGIKNTEAFF. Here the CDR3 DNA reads TGTGCCATCAGGAACAAAGACAGTGGAATTAAGAACACTGAAGCTTTCTTT.

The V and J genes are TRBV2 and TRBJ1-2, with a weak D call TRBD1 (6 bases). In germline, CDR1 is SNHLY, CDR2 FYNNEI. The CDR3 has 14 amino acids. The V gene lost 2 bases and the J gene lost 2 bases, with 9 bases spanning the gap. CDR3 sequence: CASSEQGQNYGYTF. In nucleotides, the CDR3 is TGTGCCAGCAGTGAACAAGGACAGAACTATGGCTACACCTTC.

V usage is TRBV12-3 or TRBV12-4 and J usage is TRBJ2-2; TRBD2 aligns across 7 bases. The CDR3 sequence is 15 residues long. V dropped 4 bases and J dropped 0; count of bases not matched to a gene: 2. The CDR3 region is CASSWGGANTGELFF. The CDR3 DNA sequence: TGTGCCAGCAGTTGGGGGGGGGCGAACACCGGGGAGCTGTTTTTT.

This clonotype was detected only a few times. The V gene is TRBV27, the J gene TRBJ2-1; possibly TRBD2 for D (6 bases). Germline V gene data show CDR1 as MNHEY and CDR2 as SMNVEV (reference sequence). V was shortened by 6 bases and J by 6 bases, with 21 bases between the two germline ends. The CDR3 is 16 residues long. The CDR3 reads CASSHRLTGARNEQFF. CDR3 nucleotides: TGTGCCAGCAGCCACCGACTAACGGGAGCCCGCAATGAGCAGTTCTTC.

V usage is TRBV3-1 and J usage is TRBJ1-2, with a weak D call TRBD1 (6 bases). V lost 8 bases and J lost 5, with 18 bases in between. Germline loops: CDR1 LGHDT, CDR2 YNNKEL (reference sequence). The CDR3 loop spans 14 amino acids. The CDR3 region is CASGDLQGRYGYTF. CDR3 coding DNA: TGTGCCAGCGGCGATTTACAGGGACGATATGGCTACACCTTC.

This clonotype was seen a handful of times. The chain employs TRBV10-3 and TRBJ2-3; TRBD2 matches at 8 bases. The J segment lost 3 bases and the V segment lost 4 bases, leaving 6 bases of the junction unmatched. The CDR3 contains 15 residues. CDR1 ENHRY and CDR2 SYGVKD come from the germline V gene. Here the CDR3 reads CAISGSKRETDTQYF. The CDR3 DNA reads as TGTGCCATCAGTGGATCTAAGCGGGAGACAGATACGCAGTATTTT.

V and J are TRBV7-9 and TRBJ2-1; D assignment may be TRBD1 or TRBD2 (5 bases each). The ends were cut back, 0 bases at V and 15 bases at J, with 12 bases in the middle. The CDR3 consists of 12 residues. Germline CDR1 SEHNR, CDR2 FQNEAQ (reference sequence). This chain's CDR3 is CASSLAHGARFF. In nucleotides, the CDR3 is TGTGCCAGCAGCTTAGCGCACGGGGCACGGTTCTTC.